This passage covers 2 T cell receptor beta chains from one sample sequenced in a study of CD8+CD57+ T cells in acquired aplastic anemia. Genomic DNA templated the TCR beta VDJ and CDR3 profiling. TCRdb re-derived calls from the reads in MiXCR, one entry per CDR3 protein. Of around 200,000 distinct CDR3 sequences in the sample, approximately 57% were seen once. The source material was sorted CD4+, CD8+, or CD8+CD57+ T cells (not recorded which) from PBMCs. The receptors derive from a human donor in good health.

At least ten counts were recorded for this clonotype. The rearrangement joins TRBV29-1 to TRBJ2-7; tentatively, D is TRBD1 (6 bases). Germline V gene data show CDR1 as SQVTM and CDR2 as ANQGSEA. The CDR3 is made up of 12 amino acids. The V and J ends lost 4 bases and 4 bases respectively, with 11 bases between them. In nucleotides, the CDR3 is TGCAGCGTTGCCCCCCAGGGGTACGAGCAGTACTTC. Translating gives CSVAPQGYEQYF.

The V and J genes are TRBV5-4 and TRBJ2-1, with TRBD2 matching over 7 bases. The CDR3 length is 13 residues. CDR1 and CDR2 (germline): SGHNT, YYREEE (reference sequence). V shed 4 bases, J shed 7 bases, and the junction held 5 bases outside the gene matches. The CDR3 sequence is CASSRDYDNEQFF. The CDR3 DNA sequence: TGTGCCAGCAGCCGGGACTACGATAATGAGCAGTTCTTC.